Listed below are T cell receptor beta chains from one sample, sequenced in a study of blood T cell repertoires in COVID-19. Only in-frame clones appear in the TCRdb table, and some are missing; sequencing was by immunoSEQ multiplex PCR. Of fewer than 350,000 clones in the sample, roughly 87% were seen once. Source material: PBMCs or T cells enriched from blood (not recorded which). The origin of the receptors is a woman aged 35 to 49 who had recovered from COVID-19. Each CDR3 is given with its conserved first and last residue. The D gene is left open where the match is weak. The size of a clone is reported for some rows only, either as once, few or many, or as a class for expanded clones.

-	TRBV10-2	TRBJ1-6	-	TGCGCCAGCAGTGAGGCGGGGTCCTATAATTCACCCCTCCACTTT	CASSEAGSYNSPLHF
-	TRBV4-3	TRBJ2-6	-	TGCGCCAGCAGCCAAGGATCGGCAGGCTTCTCTGGGGCCAACGTCCTGACTTTC	CASSQGSAGFSGANVLTF
-	TRBV7-2	TRBJ2-1	-	TGTGCCAGCAGCTTAATGAGCGGTTACAAGGATGAGCAGTTCTTC	CASSLMSGYKDEQFF
-	TRBV7-9	TRBJ2-3	TRBD2	TGTGCCAGCAGCCATAGCGGGAGGACAGATACGCAGTATTTT	CASSHSGRTDTQYF
-	TRBV10-3	TRBJ2-3	-	TGTGCCATCAGTGACCTAGTCATGGATACGCAGTATTTT	CAISDLVMDTQYF
-	TRBV7-9	TRBJ2-3	TRBD2	TGTGCCAGCAGTCAAGGACTAGCGGCAGATACGCAGTATTTT	CASSQGLAADTQYF
once	TRBV7-2	TRBJ2-3	TRBD2	TGTGCCAGCAGCCGTTTCTTCTCAGCGGGGGTCACAGATACGCAGTATTTT	CASSRFFSAGVTDTQYF
-	TRBV4-3	TRBJ2-1	-	TGCGCCAGCAGCCAAGCCCCCCCGGGCTCCTACAATGAGCAGTTCTTC	CASSQAPPGSYNEQFF
-	TRBV5-1	TRBJ2-1	TRBD2	TGCGCCAGCAGCTTTACTAGCGGGACCCCCAATGAGCAGTTCTTC	CASSFTSGTPNEQFF
-	TRBV19	TRBJ2-3	-	TGTGCCAGTAGTATCCAGGGTGATGTCGCAGATACGCAGTATTTT	CASSIQGDVADTQYF
-	TRBV11-2	TRBJ2-2	-	TGTGCCAGCAGCCTAGAGCGGGGACAGGCCGGCGTGCTGTTTTTT	CASSLERGQAGVLFF
-	TRBV28	TRBJ2-3	TRBD2	TGTGCCAGCAGTCCTAGGACTAGCGGGAGGGCCCTCTCAGATACGCAGTATTTT	CASSPRTSGRALSDTQYF
once	TRBV2	TRBJ1-4	-	TGTGCCAGCAATGAGGGAGCAACTAATGAAAAACTGTTTTTT	CASNEGATNEKLFF
-	TRBV6-1	TRBJ1-6	TRBD1	TGTGCCAGCAGTGAAGTCCTAGGGGGACAGGGGTATAATTCACCCCTCCACTTT	CASSEVLGGQGYNSPLHF
-	TRBV3-1/TRBV3-2	TRBJ1-1	-	TGTGCCAGCACTCTGGGGGCTCTTGACACTGAAGCTTTCTTT	CASTLGALDTEAFF
-	TRBV19	TRBJ1-1	-	TGTGCCAGTCTCAGGGGGAACACTGAAGCTTTCTTT	CASLRGNTEAFF
few	TRBV27	TRBJ2-7	TRBD1	TGTGCCAGCAGTGCTGGGACAGGCTACGAGCAGTACTTC	CASSAGTGYEQYF
few	TRBV6-2/TRBV6-3	TRBJ1-4	-	TGTGCCAGCAGTGGATCCGGGACAACCACGACTAATGAAAAACTGTTTTTT	CASSGSGTTTTNEKLFF